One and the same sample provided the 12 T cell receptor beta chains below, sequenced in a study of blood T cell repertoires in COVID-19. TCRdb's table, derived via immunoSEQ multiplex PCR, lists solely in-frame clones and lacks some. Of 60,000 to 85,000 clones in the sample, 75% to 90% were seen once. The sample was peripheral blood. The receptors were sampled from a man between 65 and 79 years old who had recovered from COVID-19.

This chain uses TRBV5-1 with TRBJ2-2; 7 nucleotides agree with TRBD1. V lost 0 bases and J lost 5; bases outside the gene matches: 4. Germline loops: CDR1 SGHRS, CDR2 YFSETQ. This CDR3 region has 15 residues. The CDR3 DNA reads TGCGCCAGCAGCTTGGAGGGGGCAGGGACCGGGGAGCTGTTTTTT. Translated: CASSLEGAGTGELFF. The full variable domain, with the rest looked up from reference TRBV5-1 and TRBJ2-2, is KAGVTQTPRYLIKTRGQQVTLSCSPISGHRSVSWYQQTPGQGLQFLFEYFSETQRNKGNFPGRFSGRQFSNSRSEMNVSTLELGDSALYLCASSLEGAGTGELFFGEGSRLTVL.

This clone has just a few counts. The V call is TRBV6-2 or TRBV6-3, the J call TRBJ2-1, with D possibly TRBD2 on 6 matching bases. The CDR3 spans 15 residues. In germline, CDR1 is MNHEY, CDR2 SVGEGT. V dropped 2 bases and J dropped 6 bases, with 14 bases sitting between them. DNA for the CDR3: TGTGCCAGCAGTTACACGGGGGATCCCTCCAATGAGCAGTTCTTC. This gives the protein CASSYTGDPSNEQFF.

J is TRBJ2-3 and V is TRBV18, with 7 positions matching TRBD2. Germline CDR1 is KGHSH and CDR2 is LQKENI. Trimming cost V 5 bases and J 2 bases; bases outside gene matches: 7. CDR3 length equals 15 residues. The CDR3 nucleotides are TGTGCCAGCTCATCAGATAGCGGGTTCACAGATACGCAGTATTTT. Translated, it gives CASSSDSGFTDTQYF.

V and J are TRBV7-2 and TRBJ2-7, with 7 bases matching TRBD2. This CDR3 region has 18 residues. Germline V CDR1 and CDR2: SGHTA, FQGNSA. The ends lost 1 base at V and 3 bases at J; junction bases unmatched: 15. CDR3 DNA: TGTGCCAGCAGCTTAGAGGAAATTCAAACTAGCGTATACTACGAGCAGTACTTC. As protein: CASSLEEIQTSVYYEQYF.

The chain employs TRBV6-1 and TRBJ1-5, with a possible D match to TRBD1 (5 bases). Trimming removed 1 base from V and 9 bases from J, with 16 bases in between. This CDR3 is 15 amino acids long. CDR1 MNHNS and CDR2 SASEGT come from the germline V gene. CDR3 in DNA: TGTGCCAGCAGTGAAGGTACTGCGGGACTCTGGCCCCAGCATTTT. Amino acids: CASSEGTAGLWPQHF.

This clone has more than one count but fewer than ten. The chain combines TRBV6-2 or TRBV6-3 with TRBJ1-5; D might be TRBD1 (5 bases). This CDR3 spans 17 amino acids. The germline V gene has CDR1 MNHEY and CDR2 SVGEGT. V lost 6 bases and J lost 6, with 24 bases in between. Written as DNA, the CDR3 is TGTGCCAGCAGCCCGACAAGTCGGGGGGTTAGGGCTCAGCCCCAGCATTTT. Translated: CASSPTSRGVRAQPQHF.

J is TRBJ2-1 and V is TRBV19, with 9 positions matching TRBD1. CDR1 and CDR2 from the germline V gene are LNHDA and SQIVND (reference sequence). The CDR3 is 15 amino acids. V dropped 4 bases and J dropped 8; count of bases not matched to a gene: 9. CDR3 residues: CASSRGQGIRDEQFF. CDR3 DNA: TGTGCCAGTAGTAGAGGACAGGGGATTCGAGATGAGCAGTTCTTC.

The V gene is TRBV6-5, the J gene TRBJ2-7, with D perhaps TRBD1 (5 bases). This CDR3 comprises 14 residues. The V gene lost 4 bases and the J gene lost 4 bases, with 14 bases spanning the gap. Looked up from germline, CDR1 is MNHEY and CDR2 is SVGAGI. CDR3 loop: CASSWGRVAYEQYF. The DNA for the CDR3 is TGTGCCAGCAGTTGGGGCAGGGTTGCTTACGAGCAGTACTTC.

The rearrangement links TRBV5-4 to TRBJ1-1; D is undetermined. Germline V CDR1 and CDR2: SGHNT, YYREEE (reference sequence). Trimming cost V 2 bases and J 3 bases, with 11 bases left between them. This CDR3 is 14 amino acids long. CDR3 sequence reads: CASSFDILYTEAFF. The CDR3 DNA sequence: TGTGCCAGCAGCTTCGACATATTATACACTGAAGCTTTCTTT.

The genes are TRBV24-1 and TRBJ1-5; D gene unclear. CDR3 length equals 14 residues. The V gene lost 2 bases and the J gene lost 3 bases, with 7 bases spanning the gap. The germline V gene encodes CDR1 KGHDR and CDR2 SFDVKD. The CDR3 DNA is TGTGCCACCAGTGATTCCCAGAACAATCAGCCCCAGCATTTT. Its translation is CATSDSQNNQPQHF.

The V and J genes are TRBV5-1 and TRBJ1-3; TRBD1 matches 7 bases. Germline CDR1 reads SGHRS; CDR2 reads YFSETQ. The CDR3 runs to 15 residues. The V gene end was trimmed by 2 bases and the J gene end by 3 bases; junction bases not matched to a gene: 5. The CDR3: CASSFEQGSGNTIYF. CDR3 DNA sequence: TGCGCCAGCAGCTTCGAACAGGGGAGTGGAAACACCATATATTTT. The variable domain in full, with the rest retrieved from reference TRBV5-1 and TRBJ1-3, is KAGVTQTPRYLIKTRGQQVTLSCSPISGHRSVSWYQQTPGQGLQFLFEYFSETQRNKGNFPGRFSGRQFSNSRSEMNVSTLELGDSALYLCASSFEQGSGNTIYFGEGSWLTVV.

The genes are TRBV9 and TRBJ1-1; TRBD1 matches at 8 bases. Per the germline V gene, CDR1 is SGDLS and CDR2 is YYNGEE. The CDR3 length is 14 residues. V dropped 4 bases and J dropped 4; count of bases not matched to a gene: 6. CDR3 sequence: CASSPTGVGTEAFF. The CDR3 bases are TGTGCCAGCAGCCCGACAGGGGTAGGCACTGAAGCTTTCTTT.